The 15 T cell receptor beta chains listed next were all sequenced from one sample in a study of post-analysis software for immune sequencing data. Study findings and constraints: In patients, about 5 TRBV segments were more frequent than in controls, with TRBV5-6, TRBV5-1 and TRBV20-1 among them.

These TCRs' antigens remain unknown. Tagging with unique molecular identifiers was a feature of the TCR beta cDNA libraries. TCRdb fed the PCR reads into MiXCR, producing one record per CDR3 protein. Of 820,000 or so distinct CDR3 sequences listed, approximately 50% are singletons. The sequenced material came from blood. The receptors originated from a girl between 5 and 17 years old with multiple sclerosis.

This clonotype was observed a single time. The chain employs TRBV4-1 and TRBJ1-2; TRBD1 might be the D (6 bases). Germline CDR1 and CDR2: MGHRA and YSYEKL. The CDR3 has 14 residues. Trimming stripped 1 base from V and 7 bases from J, with 13 bases between. The CDR3 sequence is CASSQAAGAVGYTF. CDR3 nucleotides: TGCGCCAGCAGCCAAGCTGCGGGGGCCGTTGGCTACACCTTC.

This clonotype occurred many times. The chain uses TRBV7-9 and TRBJ1-2; 9 bases match TRBD1. Germline CDR1 is SEHNR and CDR2 is FQNEAQ (reference sequence). The CDR3 runs to 14 residues. The V gene end was trimmed by 4 bases and the J gene end by 8 bases; junction bases not matched to a gene: 8. CDR3 DNA: TGTGCCAGCAGCTGGGACAGGGAGGTGTACGGCTACACCTTC. Its translation is CASSWDREVYGYTF.

This clonotype occurred a few times. CDR3 in DNA: TGCAGCGTTAGACAGGGGGAGAATGAGCAGTTCTTC. Amino acids: CSVRQGENEQFF. V gene TRBV29-1 combines with J gene TRBJ2-1; TRBD1 matches at 9 bases. V lost 5 bases and J lost 7; bases outside the gene matches: 3. Germline V lookup: CDR1 SQVTM, CDR2 ANQGSEA. The CDR3 has 12 amino acids.

This clonotype showed up many times. The chain is built from TRBV20-1 and TRBJ1-2; weak D call: TRBD1 (6 bases). CDR1 DFQATT and CDR2 SNEGSKA come from the germline V gene (reference sequence). V shed 4 bases and J shed 5 bases, with 20 bases lying between them. The length of the CDR3 is 15 residues. CDR3 DNA sequence: TGCAGTGCTATTTCAGTCGTGGACAGACCGTATGGCTACACCTTC. Its translation: CSAISVVDRPYGYTF.

This chain joins TRBV3-1 and TRBJ2-2; the match to TRBD2 covers 7 bases. The germline CDR1 and CDR2 sequences are LGHDT and YNNKEL (reference sequence). The CDR3 is 18 residues long. V gave up 0 bases and J gave up 6 bases; unmatched junction bases: 13. The CDR3 spells CASSQDKAGRLFSGELFF. The CDR3 DNA is TGTGCCAGCAGCCAAGATAAAGCGGGGCGGCTCTTTTCCGGGGAGCTGTTTTTT.

The V and J genes are TRBV10-3 and TRBJ1-2; TRBD1 might be the D (6 bases). V lost 5 bases, J lost 4 bases, and 17 bases lay in between. Germline CDR1 ENHRY, CDR2 SYGVKD. This CDR3 is 15 amino acids long. CDR3 amino acids: CAISSDNRAGYGYTF. CDR3 DNA: TGTGCCATCAGTTCCGATAACAGGGCGGGCTATGGCTACACCTTC.

The table lists this clonotype with a count of one. V gene TRBV7-9 combines with J gene TRBJ1-1; no firm D call. Deletions cut 3 bases from V and 0 bases from J, with 8 bases between. Germline V CDR1 and CDR2: SEHNR, FQNEAQ (reference sequence). The CDR3 runs to 14 residues. As DNA, the CDR3 is TGTGCCAGCAGCTTTGGCCAGATGAACACTGAAGCTTTCTTT. Translation gives CASSFGQMNTEAFF.

V and J are TRBV20-1 and TRBJ2-7; 8 nucleotides agree with TRBD1. The ends lost 0 bases at V and 3 bases at J; junction bases unmatched: 7. Germline CDR1 is DFQATT and CDR2 is SNEGSKA (reference sequence). The length of the CDR3 is 15 residues. DNA of the CDR3: TGCAGTGCTAGAGATTTTAGGACAGGGAACTACGAGCAGTACTTC. Amino acids: CSARDFRTGNYEQYF.

V and J are TRBV5-1 and TRBJ2-1, with TRBD2 matching 8 bases. The CDR3 has 16 residues. V lost 2 bases to trimming and J lost 1 base; unmatched junction nucleotides: 5. Germline V gene data show CDR1 as SGHRS and CDR2 as YFSETQ. CDR3 amino acids: CASSFRAGVSYNEQFF. CDR3 DNA: TGCGCCAGCAGCTTTAGAGCGGGAGTTTCCTACAATGAGCAGTTCTTC.

The genes are TRBV29-1 and TRBJ1-1, with D perhaps matching TRBD1 (5 bases). The CDR3 spans 12 residues. The germline CDR1 and CDR2 sequences are SQVTM and ANQGSEA. V dropped 5 bases and J dropped 4 bases, with 11 bases sitting between them. The CDR3 here is CSVNRDLTEAFF. The CDR3 nucleotides are TGCAGCGTTAACCGGGACCTCACTGAAGCTTTCTTT. Together with reference TRBV29-1 and TRBJ1-1, the CDR3 gives the full variable domain: SAVISQKPSRDICQRGTSLTIQCQVDSQVTMMFWYRQQPGQSLTLIATANQGSEATYESGFVIDKFPISRPNLTFSTLTVSNMSPEDSSIYLCSVNRDLTEAFFGQGTRLTVV.

The table lists this clonotype with a few counts. The gene calls are TRBV20-1 and TRBJ2-7; D may match TRBD1 or TRBD2 (5 bases each). Trimming shortened V by 6 bases and J by 3 bases, and 21 bases separated the two germline ends. The CDR3 has 15 amino acids. The germline gives CDR1 DFQATT, CDR2 SNEGSKA (reference sequence). The DNA of the CDR3 is TGCAGTGCAAGTATTCCGGGACCGCAGAGCTACGAGCAGTACTTC. It yields the protein CSASIPGPQSYEQYF.

This clonotype was counted once. The CDR3 sequence: CSVDGLAGNEQFF. The CDR3 coding sequence is TGCAGCGTTGATGGACTAGCGGGGAATGAGCAGTTCTTC. V and J are TRBV29-1 and TRBJ2-1, with 12 bases aligning to TRBD2. CDR3 size: 13 residues. The V segment lost 3 bases and the J segment 7 bases; nucleotides outside the gene matches: 1. Germline V gene data show CDR1 as SQVTM and CDR2 as ANQGSEA.

The table lists this clonotype with a few counts. The V gene is TRBV5-1, the J gene TRBJ2-7; 11 bases fit TRBD2. Trimming removed 2 bases from V and 5 bases from J; junction bases left unmatched: 18. Germline CDR1 reads SGHRS; CDR2 reads YFSETQ. The CDR3 is 19 residues long. CDR3 in DNA: TGCGCCAGCAGCTTCCCCCGTAGCGGGGGGGCCCTCCGGCGGGACGAGCAGTACTTC. It codes for CASSFPRSGGALRRDEQYF.

This clonotype turned up a few times. CDR3 protein: CSARGRLRSETQYF. The CDR3 DNA reads as TGCAGTGCTAGAGGTAGACTACGATCGGAGACCCAGTACTTC. V usage is TRBV20-1 and J usage is TRBJ2-5; TRBD2 might be the D (5 bases). The length of the CDR3 is 14 residues. V lost 1 base, J lost 5 bases, and 14 bases lay in between. The germline V gene encodes CDR1 DFQATT and CDR2 SNEGSKA (reference sequence).

There are a few counts of this clonotype. Germline is not matched at one junction end, which may reflect a read error. The J gene is TRBJ2-1, the V gene TRBV7-2; weak D call: TRBD2 (5 bases). CDR3 length equals 15 residues. The V gene's germline CDR1 is SGHTA and CDR2 FQGNSA. The CDR3 nucleotides read TGTGCCGGCAGCTCAAAGGACTGGATCAAAAATGAGCAGTTCTTC. This encodes CAGSSKDWIKNEQFF.